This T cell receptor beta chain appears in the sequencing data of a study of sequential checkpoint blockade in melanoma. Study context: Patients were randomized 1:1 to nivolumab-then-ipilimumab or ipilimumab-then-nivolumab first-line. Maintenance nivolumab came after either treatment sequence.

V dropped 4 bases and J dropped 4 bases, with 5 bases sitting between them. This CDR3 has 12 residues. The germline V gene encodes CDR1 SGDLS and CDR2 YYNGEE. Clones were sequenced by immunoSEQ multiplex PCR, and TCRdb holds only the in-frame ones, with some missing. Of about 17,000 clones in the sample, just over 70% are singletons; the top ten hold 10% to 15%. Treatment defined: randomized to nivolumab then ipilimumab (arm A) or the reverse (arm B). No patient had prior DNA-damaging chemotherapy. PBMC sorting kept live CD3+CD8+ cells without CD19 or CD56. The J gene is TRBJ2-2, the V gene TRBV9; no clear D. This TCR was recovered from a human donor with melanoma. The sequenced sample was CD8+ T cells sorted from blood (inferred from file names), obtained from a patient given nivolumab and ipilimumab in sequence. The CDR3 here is CASSPFTGELFF. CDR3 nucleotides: TGTGCCAGCAGCCCTTTCACCGGGGAGCTGTTTTTT. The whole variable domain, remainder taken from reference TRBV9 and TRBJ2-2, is DSGVTQTPKHLITATGQRVTLRCSPRSGDLSVYWYQQSLDQGLQFLIQYYNGEERAKGNILERFSAQQFPDLHSELNLSSLELGDSALYFCASSPFTGELFFGEGSRLTVL.